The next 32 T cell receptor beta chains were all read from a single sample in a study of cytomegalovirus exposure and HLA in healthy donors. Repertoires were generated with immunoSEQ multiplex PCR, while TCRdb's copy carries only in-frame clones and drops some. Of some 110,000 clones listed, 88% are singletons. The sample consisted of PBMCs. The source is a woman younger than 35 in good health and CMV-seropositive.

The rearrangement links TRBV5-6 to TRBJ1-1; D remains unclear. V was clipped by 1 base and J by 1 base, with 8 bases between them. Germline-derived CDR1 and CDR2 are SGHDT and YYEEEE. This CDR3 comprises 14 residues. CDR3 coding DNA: TGTGCCAGCAGCTTGATTGGCAGGAACACTGAAGCTTTCTTT. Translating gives CASSLIGRNTEAFF.

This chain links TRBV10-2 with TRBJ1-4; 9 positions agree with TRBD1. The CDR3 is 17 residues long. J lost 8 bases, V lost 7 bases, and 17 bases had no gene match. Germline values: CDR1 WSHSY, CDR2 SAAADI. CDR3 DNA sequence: TGCGCCAGCAAGGGGGGACAGGGAGTTGGTTTTCGAGAAAAACTGTTTTTT. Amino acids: CASKGGQGVGFREKLFF.

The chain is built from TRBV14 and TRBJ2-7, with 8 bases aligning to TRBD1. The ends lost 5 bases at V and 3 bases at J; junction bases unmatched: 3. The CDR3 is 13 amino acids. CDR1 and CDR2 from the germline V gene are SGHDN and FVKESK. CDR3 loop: CASSYRGFYEQYF. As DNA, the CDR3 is TGTGCCAGCAGCTACAGGGGGTTCTACGAGCAGTACTTC.

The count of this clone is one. In DNA form, the CDR3 reads TGTGCCATCAGTCCGGGACTCCCCGGCGGAGAGCAGTTCTTC. As protein: CAISPGLPGGEQFF. The chain combines TRBV10-3 with TRBJ2-1; D possibly corresponds to TRBD2 (6 bases). Deletions cut 5 bases from V and 10 bases from J, with 18 bases between. CDR1 and CDR2 from the germline V gene are ENHRY and SYGVKD. CDR3 length equals 14 residues.

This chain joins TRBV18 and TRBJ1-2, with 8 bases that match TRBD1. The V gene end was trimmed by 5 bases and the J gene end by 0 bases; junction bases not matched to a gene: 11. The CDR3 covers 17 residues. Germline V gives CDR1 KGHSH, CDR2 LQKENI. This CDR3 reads CASSRQGIGTSNYGYTF. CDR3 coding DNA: TGTGCCAGCTCAAGACAGGGGATTGGGACCTCTAACTATGGCTACACCTTC.

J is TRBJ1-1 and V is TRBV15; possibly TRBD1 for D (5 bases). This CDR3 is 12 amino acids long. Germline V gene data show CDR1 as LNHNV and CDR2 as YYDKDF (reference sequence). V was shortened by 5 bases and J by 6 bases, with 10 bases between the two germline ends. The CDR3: CATSDSRPEAFF. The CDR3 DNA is TGTGCCACCAGCGACAGCCGCCCTGAAGCTTTCTTT.

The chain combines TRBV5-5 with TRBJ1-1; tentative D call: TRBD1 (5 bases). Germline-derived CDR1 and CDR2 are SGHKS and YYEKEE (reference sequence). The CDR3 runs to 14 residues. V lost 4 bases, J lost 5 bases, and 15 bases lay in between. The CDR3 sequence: CASSPWGEGTEAFF. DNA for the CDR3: TGTGCCAGCAGCCCCTGGGGGGAAGGGACTGAAGCTTTCTTT. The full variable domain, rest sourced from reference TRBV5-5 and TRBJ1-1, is DAGVTQSPTHLIKTRGQQVTLRCSPISGHKSVSWYQQVLGQGPQFIFQYYEKEERGRGNFPDRFSARQFPNYSSELNVNALLLGDSALYLCASSPWGEGTEAFFGQGTRLTVV.

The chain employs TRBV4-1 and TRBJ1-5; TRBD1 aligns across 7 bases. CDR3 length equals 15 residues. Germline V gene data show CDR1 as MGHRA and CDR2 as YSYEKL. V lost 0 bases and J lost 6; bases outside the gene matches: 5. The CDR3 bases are TGCGCCAGCAGCCAAGATGAGGGGGCAGGTCAGCCCCAGCATTTT. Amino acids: CASSQDEGAGQPQHF.

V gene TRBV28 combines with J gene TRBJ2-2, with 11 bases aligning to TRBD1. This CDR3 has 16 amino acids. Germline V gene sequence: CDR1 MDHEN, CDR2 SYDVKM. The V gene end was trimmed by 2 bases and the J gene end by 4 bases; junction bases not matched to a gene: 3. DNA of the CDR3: TGTGCCAGCAGTTTACTCGGGACAGGGGGCACCGGGGAGCTGTTTTTT. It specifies CASSLLGTGGTGELFF.

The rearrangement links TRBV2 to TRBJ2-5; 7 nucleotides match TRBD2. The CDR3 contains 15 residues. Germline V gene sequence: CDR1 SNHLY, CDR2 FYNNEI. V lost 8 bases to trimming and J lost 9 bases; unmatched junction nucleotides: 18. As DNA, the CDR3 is TGTGCCAGCGCCGTCTCGGCGGGGGACCGTGATGCCCAGTACTTC. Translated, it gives CASAVSAGDRDAQYF.

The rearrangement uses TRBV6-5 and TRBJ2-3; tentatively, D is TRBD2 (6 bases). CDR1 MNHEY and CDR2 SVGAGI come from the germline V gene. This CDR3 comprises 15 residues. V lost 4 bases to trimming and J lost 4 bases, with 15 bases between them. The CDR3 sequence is CASSSGTSIPDTQYF. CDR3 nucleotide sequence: TGTGCCAGCAGTTCCGGGACTTCTATACCAGATACGCAGTATTTT.

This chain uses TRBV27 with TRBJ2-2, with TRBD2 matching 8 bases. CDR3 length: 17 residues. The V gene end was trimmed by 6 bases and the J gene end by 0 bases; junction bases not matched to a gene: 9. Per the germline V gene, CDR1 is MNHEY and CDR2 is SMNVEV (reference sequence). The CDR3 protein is CASSPLAGITNTGELFF. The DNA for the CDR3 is TGTGCCAGCAGCCCCTTAGCGGGGATAACGAACACCGGGGAGCTGTTTTTT.

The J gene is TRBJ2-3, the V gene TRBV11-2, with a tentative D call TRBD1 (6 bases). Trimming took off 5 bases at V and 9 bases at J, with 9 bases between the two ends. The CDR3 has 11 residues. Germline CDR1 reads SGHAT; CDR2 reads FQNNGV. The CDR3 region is CASSRRGTQYF. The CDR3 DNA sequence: TGTGCCAGCAGCCGCAGGGGAACGCAGTATTTT.

The CDR3 loop is CASSDTGQGNEQYV. The CDR3 DNA follows: TGTGCCAGCAGTGACACGGGACAGGGGAACGAGCAGTACGTC. The rearrangement links TRBV2 to TRBJ2-7; 10 bases agree with TRBD1. The CDR3 loop spans 14 amino acids. Looked up from germline, CDR1 is SNHLY and CDR2 is FYNNEI. The J segment lost 5 bases and the V segment lost 3 bases, leaving 4 bases of the junction unmatched.

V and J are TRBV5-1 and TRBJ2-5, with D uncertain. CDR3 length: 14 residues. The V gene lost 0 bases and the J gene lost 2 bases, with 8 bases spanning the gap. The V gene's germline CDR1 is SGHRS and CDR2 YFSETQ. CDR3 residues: CASSLGDSQETQYF. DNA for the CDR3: TGCGCCAGCAGCTTGGGTGACTCACAAGAGACCCAGTACTTC.

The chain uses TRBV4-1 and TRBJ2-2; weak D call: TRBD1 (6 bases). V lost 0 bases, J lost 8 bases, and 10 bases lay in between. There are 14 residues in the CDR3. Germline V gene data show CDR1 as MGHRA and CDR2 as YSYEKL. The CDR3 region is CASSQEQGEGELFF. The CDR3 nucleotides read TGCGCCAGCAGCCAAGAACAGGGAGAGGGGGAGCTGTTTTTT.

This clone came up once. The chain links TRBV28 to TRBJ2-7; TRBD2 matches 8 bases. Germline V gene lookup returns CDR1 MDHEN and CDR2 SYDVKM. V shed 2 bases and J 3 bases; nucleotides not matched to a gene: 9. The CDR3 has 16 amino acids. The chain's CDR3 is CASSLKRIAGNYEQYF. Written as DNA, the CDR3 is TGTGCCAGCAGTTTAAAAAGGATAGCGGGGAACTACGAGCAGTACTTC.

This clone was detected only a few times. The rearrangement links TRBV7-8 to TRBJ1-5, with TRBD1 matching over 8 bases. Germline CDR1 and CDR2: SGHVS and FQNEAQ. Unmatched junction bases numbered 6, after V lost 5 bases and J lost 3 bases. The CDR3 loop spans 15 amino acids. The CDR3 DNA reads TGTGCCAGCAGCCTACCGGGACAGGACAATCAGCCCCAGCATTTT. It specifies CASSLPGQDNQPQHF. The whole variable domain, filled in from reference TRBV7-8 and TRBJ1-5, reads GAGVSQSPRYKVAKRGQDVALRCDPISGHVSLFWYQQALGQGPEFLTYFQNEAQLDKSGLPSDRFFAERPEGSVSTLKIQRTQQEDSAVYLCASSLPGQDNQPQHFGDGTRLSIL.

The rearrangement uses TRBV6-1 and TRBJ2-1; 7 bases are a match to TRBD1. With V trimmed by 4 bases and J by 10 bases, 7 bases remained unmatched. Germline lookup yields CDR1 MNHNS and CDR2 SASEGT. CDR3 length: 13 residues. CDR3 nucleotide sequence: TGTGCCAGCAGTGTACGGACAGGAGGAGAGCAGTTCTTC. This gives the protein CASSVRTGGEQFF.

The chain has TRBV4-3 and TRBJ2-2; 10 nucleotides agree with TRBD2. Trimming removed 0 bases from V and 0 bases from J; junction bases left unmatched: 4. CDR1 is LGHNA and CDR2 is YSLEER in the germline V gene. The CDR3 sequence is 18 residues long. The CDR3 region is CASSQDLAGATNTGELFF. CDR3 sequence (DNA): TGCGCCAGCAGCCAAGATCTAGCGGGGGCCACGAACACCGGGGAGCTGTTTTTT.

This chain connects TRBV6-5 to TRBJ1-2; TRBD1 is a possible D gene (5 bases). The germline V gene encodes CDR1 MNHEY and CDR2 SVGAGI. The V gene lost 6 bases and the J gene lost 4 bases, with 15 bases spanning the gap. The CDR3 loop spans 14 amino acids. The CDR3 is CASREISRVYGYTF. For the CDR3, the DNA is TGTGCCAGCAGGGAGATTTCCAGGGTCTATGGCTACACCTTC.

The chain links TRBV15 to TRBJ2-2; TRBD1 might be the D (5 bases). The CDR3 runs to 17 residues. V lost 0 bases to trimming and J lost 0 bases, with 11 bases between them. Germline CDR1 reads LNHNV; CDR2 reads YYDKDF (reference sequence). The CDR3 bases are TGTGCCACCAGCAGAGATTTTGGACAAACGAACACCGGGGAGCTGTTTTTT. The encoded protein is CATSRDFGQTNTGELFF. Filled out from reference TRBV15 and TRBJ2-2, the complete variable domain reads DAMVIQNPRYQVTQFGKPVTLSCSQTLNHNVMYWYQQKSSQAPKLLFHYYDKDFNNEADTPDNFQSRRPNTSFCFLDIRSPGLGDTAMYLCATSRDFGQTNTGELFFGEGSRLTVL.

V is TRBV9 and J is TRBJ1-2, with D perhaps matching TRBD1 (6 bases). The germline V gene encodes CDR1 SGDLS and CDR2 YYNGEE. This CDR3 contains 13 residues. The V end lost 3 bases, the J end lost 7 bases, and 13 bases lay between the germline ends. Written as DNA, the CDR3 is TGTGCCAGCAGCGACACAGGGAATGCTGGCTACACCTTC. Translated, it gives CASSDTGNAGYTF.

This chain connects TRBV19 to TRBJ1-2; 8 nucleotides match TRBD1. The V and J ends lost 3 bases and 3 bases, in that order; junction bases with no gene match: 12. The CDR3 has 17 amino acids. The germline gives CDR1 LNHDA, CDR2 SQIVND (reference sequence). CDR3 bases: TGTGCCAGTAGTATCTCGAATGCAGGGGGCGCGTACTATGGCTACACCTTC. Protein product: CASSISNAGGAYYGYTF.

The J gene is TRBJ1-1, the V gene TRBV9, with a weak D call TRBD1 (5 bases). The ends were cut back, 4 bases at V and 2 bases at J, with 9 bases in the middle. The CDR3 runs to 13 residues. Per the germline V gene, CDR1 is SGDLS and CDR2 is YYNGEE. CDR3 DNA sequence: TGTGCCAGCAGCTGGGGGGACAACACTGAAGCTTTCTTT. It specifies CASSWGDNTEAFF.

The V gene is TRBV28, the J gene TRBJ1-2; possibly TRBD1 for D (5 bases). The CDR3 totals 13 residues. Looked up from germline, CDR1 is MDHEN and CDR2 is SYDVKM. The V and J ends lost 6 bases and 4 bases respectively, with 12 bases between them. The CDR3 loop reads CASRGPRGYGYTF. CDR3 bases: TGTGCCAGCAGGGGGCCTCGAGGCTATGGCTACACCTTC.

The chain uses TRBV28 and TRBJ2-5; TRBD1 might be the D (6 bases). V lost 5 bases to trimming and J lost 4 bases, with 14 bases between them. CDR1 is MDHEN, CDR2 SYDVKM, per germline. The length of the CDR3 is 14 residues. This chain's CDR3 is CASSLQGGLETQYF. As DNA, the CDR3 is TGTGCCAGCAGTCTACAGGGTGGGTTAGAGACCCAGTACTTC.

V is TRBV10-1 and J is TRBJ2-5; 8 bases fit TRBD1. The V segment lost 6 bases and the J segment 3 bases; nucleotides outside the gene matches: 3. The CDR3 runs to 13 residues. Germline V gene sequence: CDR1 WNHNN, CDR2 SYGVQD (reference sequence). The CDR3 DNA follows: TGCGCCAGCAGCCAGGACAGGGAAGAGACCCAGTACTTC. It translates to CASSQDREETQYF.

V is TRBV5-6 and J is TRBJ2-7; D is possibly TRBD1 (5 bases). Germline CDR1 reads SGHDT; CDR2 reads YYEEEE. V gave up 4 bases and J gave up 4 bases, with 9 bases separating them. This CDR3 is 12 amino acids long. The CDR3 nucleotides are TGTGCCAGCAGCGTGCAGGGTTACGAGCAGTACGTC. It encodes CASSVQGYEQYV.

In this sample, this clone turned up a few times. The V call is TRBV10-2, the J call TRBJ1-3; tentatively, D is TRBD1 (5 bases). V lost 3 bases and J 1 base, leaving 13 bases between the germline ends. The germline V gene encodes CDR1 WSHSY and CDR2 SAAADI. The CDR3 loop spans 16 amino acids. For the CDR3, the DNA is TGCGCCAGCAGTGACGCGGGACTCCCGTCTGGAAACACCATATATTTT. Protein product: CASSDAGLPSGNTIYF.

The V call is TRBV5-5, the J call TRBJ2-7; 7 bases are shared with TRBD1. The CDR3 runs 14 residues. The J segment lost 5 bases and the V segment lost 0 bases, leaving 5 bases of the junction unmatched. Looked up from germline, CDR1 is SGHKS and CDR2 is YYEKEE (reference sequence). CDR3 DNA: TGTGCCAGCAGCTTGGCGGACAGGTCGAACGAGCAGTACTTC. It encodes CASSLADRSNEQYF.

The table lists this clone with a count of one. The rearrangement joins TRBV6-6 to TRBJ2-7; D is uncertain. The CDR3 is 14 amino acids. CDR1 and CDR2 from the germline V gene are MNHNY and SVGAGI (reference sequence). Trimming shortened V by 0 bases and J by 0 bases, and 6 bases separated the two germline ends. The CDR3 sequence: CASSYSATSYEQYF. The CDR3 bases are TGTGCCAGCAGTTACTCAGCCACCTCCTACGAGCAGTACTTC.